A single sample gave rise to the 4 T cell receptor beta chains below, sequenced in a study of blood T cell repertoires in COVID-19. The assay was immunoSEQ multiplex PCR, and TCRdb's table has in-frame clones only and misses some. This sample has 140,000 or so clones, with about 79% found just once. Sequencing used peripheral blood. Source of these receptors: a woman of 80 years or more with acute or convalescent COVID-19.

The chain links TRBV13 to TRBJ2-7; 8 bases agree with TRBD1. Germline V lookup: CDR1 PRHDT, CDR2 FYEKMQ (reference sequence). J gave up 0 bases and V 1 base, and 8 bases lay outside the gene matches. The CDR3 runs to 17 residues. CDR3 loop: CASSLAGQGWSSYEQYF. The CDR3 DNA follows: TGTGCCAGCAGCTTAGCAGGACAGGGATGGAGCTCCTACGAGCAGTACTTC.

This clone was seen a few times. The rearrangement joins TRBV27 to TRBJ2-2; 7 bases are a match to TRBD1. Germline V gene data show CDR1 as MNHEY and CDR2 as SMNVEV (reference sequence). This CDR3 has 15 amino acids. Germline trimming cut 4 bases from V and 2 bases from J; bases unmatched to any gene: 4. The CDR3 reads CASSSDRANTGELFF. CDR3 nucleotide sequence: TGTGCCAGCAGTTCTGACAGGGCTAACACCGGGGAGCTGTTTTTT.

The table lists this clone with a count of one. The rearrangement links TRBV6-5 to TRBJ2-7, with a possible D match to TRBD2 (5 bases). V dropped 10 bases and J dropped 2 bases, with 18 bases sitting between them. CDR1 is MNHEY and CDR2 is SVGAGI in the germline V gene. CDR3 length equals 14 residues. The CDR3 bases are TGTGCCACTTCTAGAGGCGGGCTGACCTACGAGCAGTACTTC. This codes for CATSRGGLTYEQYF.

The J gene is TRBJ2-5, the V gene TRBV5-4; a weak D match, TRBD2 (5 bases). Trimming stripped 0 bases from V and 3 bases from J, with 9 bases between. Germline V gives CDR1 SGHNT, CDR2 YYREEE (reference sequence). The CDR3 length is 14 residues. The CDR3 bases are TGTGCCAGCAGCTTGGACTCGGAGGAAGAGACCCAGTACTTC. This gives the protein CASSLDSEEETQYF.